This is a list of T cell receptor beta chains from one sample in a study of shared clonotypes between healthy human individuals. Measured with immunoSEQ multiplex PCR; TCRdb has only the in-frame clones, and not every one. This table has roughly 660,000 clones, less than 95% appearing once. Sequences were obtained from memory CD8+ T cells from PBMCs. The origin of the receptors is a man aged 18 to 29 in good health. Some clones in this sample may be carry-over from other donors' samples. Each CDR3 is given with its conserved first and last residue. Each record gives: D gene, clone size, J gene, V gene, CDR3 DNA, CDR3 protein. D genes are given only for firm matches. Some rows have no size entry. The others give once, few or many, or a class for an expanded clone.

TRBD1	-	TRBJ1-4	TRBV7-2	TGTGCCAGCAGCCTCAGTTACCACAGGGGGCTTAGAGAAAAACTGTTTTTT	CASSLSYHRGLREKLFF
-	once	TRBJ1-2	TRBV5-5	TGTGCCAGCAGCTTGGGGGGCGTCCAAACAGCGTACTATGGCTACACCTTC	CASSLGGVQTAYYGYTF
-	-	TRBJ1-6	TRBV7-9	TGTGCCAGCAGCTCCCGGCTGGGGACCGAGAATTCACCCCTCCACTTT	CASSSRLGTENSPLHF
-	-	TRBJ1-5	TRBV28	TGTGCCAGCAGTTTAGTACTTCGACGTGGGCAGCCCCAGCATTTT	CASSLVLRRGQPQHF
-	-	TRBJ1-4	TRBV27	TGTGCCAGCAGTTCAAGACAGATAACTAATGAAAAACTGTTTTTT	CASSSRQITNEKLFF
TRBD2	-	TRBJ2-7	TRBV7-8	TGTGCCAGCAGCCCTATTAGCGGGGGTAGCCTGTACGAGCAGTACTTC	CASSPISGGSLYEQYF
-	-	TRBJ1-1	TRBV9	TGTGCCAGCAGCGCTAGACCAGACACTGAAGCTTTCTTT	CASSARPDTEAFF
TRBD1	-	TRBJ2-3	TRBV11-2	TGTGCCAGCAGCGCCGACAGGGGTTTGAGCACAGATACGCAGTATTTT	CASSADRGLSTDTQYF
-	once	TRBJ2-1	TRBV30	TGTGCCTGGAGTGGCGCGGGTTACAATGAGCAGTTCTTC	CAWSGAGYNEQFF
-	few	TRBJ1-1	TRBV20-1	TGCAGTCCTATGAACACTGAAGCTTTCTTT	CSPMNTEAFF
-	-	TRBJ1-1	TRBV6-5	TGTGCCAGCAGTTTCCGGGGGTCTGAAGCTTTCTTT	CASSFRGSEAFF
-	-	TRBJ2-3	TRBV18	TGTGCCAGCTCACCCTTGTTGGGGGGGGCTAGCACAGATACGCAGTATTTT	CASSPLLGGASTDTQYF
TRBD2	-	TRBJ2-7	TRBV11-2	TGTGCCAGCAGCTTACTAGCGGTTACCTACGAGCAGTACTTC	CASSLLAVTYEQYF
-	-	TRBJ1-3	TRBV28	TGTGCCAGCAGTTTACACAGCTCTGGAAACACCATATATTTT	CASSLHSSGNTIYF
-	-	TRBJ2-7	TRBV19	TGTGCCAGTAGTAGACCAGACTGGAACGAGCAGTACTTC	CASSRPDWNEQYF
TRBD2	-	TRBJ2-1	TRBV7-6	TGTGCCAGCAGCTCCGACGCTAGCGGGGGCTACAATGAGCAGTTCTTC	CASSSDASGGYNEQFF
-	-	TRBJ2-7	TRBV5-6	TGTGCCAGCAGTCTTGATGGGGAGGCCGCTGAGAGCTCCTACGAGCAGTACTTC	CASSLDGEAAESSYEQYF
-	few	TRBJ1-2	TRBV14	TGTGCCAGCAGCCCATACGCAGTTTTC	CASSPYAVF
-	-	TRBJ1-2	TRBV7-6	TGTGCCAGCAGCTTAGACGCAAGCCGTGGCTACACCTTC	CASSLDASRGYTF
-	-	TRBJ2-1	TRBV6-1	TGTGCCAGCAGTGCAACTTGGGGTTTCTACAATGAGCAGTTCTTC	CASSATWGFYNEQFF
-	-	TRBJ1-5	TRBV28	TGTGCCACCCAACCGGCGGGGGGGGACGGTCAGCCCCAGCATTTT	CATQPAGGDGQPQHF
-	-	TRBJ2-1	TRBV29-1	TGCAGCGCCGTAGGGGGGGTCACCTACAATGAGCAGTTCTTC	CSAVGGVTYNEQFF
TRBD1	-	TRBJ1-1	TRBV5-6	TGTGCCAGCAGCTCGGACAGGGAGGGCACTGAAGCTTTCTTT	CASSSDREGTEAFF
-	-	TRBJ1-1	TRBV7-9	TGTGCCAGCAGCTTAGGGGGCGGTGGGGACACTGAAGCTTTCTTT	CASSLGGGGDTEAFF
-	-	TRBJ1-1	TRBV7-9	TGTGCCAGCAGCTTAGATCAAATGTTGAACACTGAAGCTTTCTTT	CASSLDQMLNTEAFF
-	-	TRBJ1-2	TRBV7-9	TGTGCCAGCAGCTTACCCAGGCCCGATGGCTACACCTTC	CASSLPRPDGYTF
-	-	TRBJ2-2	TRBV21-1	TGTGCCAGCAGCATCTGCAGGGCCCAAACGAACACCGGGGAGCTGTTTTTT	CASSICRAQTNTGELFF
TRBD1	once	TRBJ1-5	TRBV7-2	TGTGCCAGCAGCCCGACCGGGACAGGGGTTCAGCCCCAGCATTTT	CASSPTGTGVQPQHF
-	-	TRBJ2-1	TRBV28	TGTGCCAGCAGTTTAAGGGGCGCTGGGATCGGCCGATTCGGGTCCTACAATGAGCAGTTCTTC	CASSLRGAGIGRFGSYNEQFF
-	-	TRBJ2-6	TRBV27	TGTGCCAGCAGTTTATCGATGAGAAGGGGAGTACTGCTGGCCAACGTCCTGACTTTC	CASSLSMRRGVLLANVLTF
-	-	TRBJ2-1	TRBV6-1	TGTGCCAGCAGTGAAGCCCAACGGTGGAACAATGAGCAGTTCTTC	CASSEAQRWNNEQFF
-	-	TRBJ1-2	TRBV7-8	TGTGCCAGCAGCTCGGGACAACACTTCTATGGCTACACCTTC	CASSSGQHFYGYTF
TRBD2	-	TRBJ2-7	TRBV10-3	TGTGCCATCAGCAAGACTAGCGGCACCTCCTACGAGCAGTACTTC	CAISKTSGTSYEQYF
-	-	TRBJ2-2	TRBV11-2	TGTGCCAGCAGCCCTAGGGGCACCGGGGAGCTGTTTTTT	CASSPRGTGELFF
-	-	TRBJ2-1	TRBV27	TGTGCCAGCAGCCGGGATAGCTCCTACAATGAGCAGTTCTTC	CASSRDSSYNEQFF
-	once	TRBJ2-2	TRBV4-1	TGCGCCAGCAGCCAGGGGGCAGGGACCGGGGAGCTGTTTTTT	CASSQGAGTGELFF
-	-	TRBJ1-2	TRBV5-1	TGCGCCAGCAGCTTGGTTGTGGGGAGGGATGGCTACACCTTC	CASSLVVGRDGYTF
TRBD2	-	TRBJ2-5	TRBV4-3	TGCGCCAGCAGCCATGGGACTAGCCAAGCAGAGACCCAGTACTTC	CASSHGTSQAETQYF
-	-	TRBJ2-7	TRBV11-2	TGTGCCAGCAGCCAAATGCAGGGCGAATACTACGAGCAGTACTTC	CASSQMQGEYYEQYF
TRBD1	-	TRBJ2-7	TRBV11-2	TGTGCCAGCAGCTGGGACAGCGGTTCCCTGGAGCAGTACTTC	CASSWDSGSLEQYF
-	-	TRBJ2-1	TRBV7-9	TGTGCCAGCAGCTTTGGAGGAGATGAGCAGTTCTTC	CASSFGGDEQFF